This passage covers 30 T cell receptor beta chains from one sample sequenced in a study of shared clonotypes between healthy human individuals. TCRdb's table, derived via immunoSEQ multiplex PCR, lists solely in-frame clones and lacks some. The sample records roughly 2.5 million clones, around nine tenths being singletons. Sequenced input: naive CD4+ T cells sorted from blood. Subset described: CD45RA+ positively selected. Receptors were obtained from a man aged 18 to 30 in good health.

Notes on this clone: Other nucleotide sequences in the sample specify the same CDR3. The genes are TRBV7-3 and TRBJ2-1; TRBD1 agrees at 9 bases. V lost 5 bases, J lost 4 bases, and 3 bases stayed unmatched. CDR3 length: 14 amino acids. In germline, CDR1 is SGHTA, CDR2 FQGTGA. Here the CDR3 reads CASSPGQGYNEQFF. The CDR3 region has the DNA TGTGCCAGCAGCCCGGGACAGGGTTACAATGAGCAGTTCTTC.

CDR3 in amino acids: CASSLNLLERIEQFF. DNA for the CDR3: TGTGCCAGCAGCTTAAATTTGCTAGAAAGGATTGAGCAGTTCTTC. The V gene is TRBV7-9, the J gene TRBJ2-1; D uncertain. The V gene lost 2 bases and the J gene lost 9 bases, with 17 bases spanning the gap. Germline values: CDR1 SEHNR, CDR2 FQNEAQ (reference sequence). The CDR3 runs 15 residues. Full variable domain (missing parts from reference TRBV7-9 and TRBJ2-1): DTGVSQNPRHKITKRGQNVTFRCDPISEHNRLYWYRQTLGQGPEFLTYFQNEAQLEKSRLLSDRFSAERPKGSFSTLEIQRTEQGDSAMYLCASSLNLLERIEQFFGPGTRLTVL.

The chain recombines TRBV30 with TRBJ1-3; D might be TRBD1 (5 bases). Per germline, CDR1 GTSNPN and CDR2 SVGIG (reference sequence). V was shortened by 5 bases and J by 7 bases, with 9 bases between the two germline ends. The CDR3 totals 11 residues. This CDR3 reads CAWGGWNTIYF. The CDR3 DNA sequence: TGTGCCTGGGGGGGGTGGAACACCATATATTTT.

For the CDR3, the DNA is TGTGCCAGCAGCTTGGCCGGCGGTCGTAATGAAAAACTGTTTTTT. It encodes CASSLAGGRNEKLFF. The chain joins TRBV5-6 to TRBJ1-4; D not resolved. The ends were cut back, 0 bases at V and 4 bases at J, with 10 bases in the middle. Looked up from germline, CDR1 is SGHDT and CDR2 is YYEEEE. The CDR3 runs 15 residues. Combining the CDR3 with reference TRBV5-6 and TRBJ1-4 gives the whole variable domain DAGVTQSPTHLIKTRGQQVTLRCSPKSGHDTVSWYQQALGQGPQFIFQYYEEEERQRGNFPDRFSGHQFPNYSSELNVNALLLGDSALYLCASSLAGGRNEKLFFGSGTQLSVL.

The chain carries TRBV30 and TRBJ1-2; D gene uncertain. Trimming took off 2 bases at V and 1 base at J, with 17 bases between the two ends. CDR1 GTSNPN and CDR2 SVGIG come from the germline V gene (reference sequence). The CDR3 covers 16 residues. CDR3 nucleotide sequence: TGTGCCTGGAGTCCACCTGGTCGGAGAATTAACTATGGCTACACCTTC. Translated: CAWSPPGRRINYGYTF. Looking up the rest from reference TRBV30 and TRBJ1-2 gives the full variable domain: SQTIHQWPATLVQPVGSPLSLECTVEGTSNPNLYWYRQAAGRGLQLLFYSVGIGQISSEVPQNLSASRPQDRQFILSSKKLLLSDSGFYLCAWSPPGRRINYGYTFGSGTRLTVV.

This sequence joins TRBV7-6 and TRBJ2-5; D ambiguous. The germline V gene encodes CDR1 SGHVS and CDR2 FNYEAQ. V was trimmed by 1 base and J by 5 bases, leaving 17 bases between them. The CDR3 covers 16 residues. This CDR3 is CASSLVGRRPEETQYF. CDR3 sequence (DNA): TGTGCCAGCAGCTTAGTTGGTCGTAGACCGGAGGAGACCCAGTACTTC.

The chain uses TRBV2 and TRBJ1-6, with unresolved D. The germline V gene has CDR1 SNHLY and CDR2 FYNNEI. CDR3 size: 13 residues. The germline V and J ends were trimmed by 7 bases and 6 bases, with 10 bases remaining between them. The CDR3 coding sequence is TGTGCCAGCAACGAACAGAGTAATTCACCCCTCCACTTT. It is translated as CASNEQSNSPLHF.

This clone came up a few times. The rearrangement joins TRBV19 to TRBJ1-5; tentative D call: TRBD1 (5 bases). Germline values: CDR1 LNHDA, CDR2 SQIVND (reference sequence). This CDR3 contains 13 residues. The V gene lost 5 bases and the J gene lost 4 bases, with 9 bases spanning the gap. DNA of the CDR3: TGTGCCAGTAGTGCTTCAGGGAATCAGCCCCAGCATTTT. Its protein is CASSASGNQPQHF.

The chain combines TRBV19 with TRBJ1-2, with TRBD1 matching over 10 bases. Germline V CDR1 and CDR2: LNHDA, SQIVND (reference sequence). Unmatched junction bases numbered 10, after V lost 5 bases and J lost 4 bases. The CDR3 runs 16 residues. Written as DNA, the CDR3 is TGTGCCAGTAGTCCATTCCCGGGACAGGGGCTCTATGGCTACACCTTC. Protein: CASSPFPGQGLYGYTF.

Comment on this clone: Other nucleotide sequences in the sample specify the same CDR3. The rearrangement joins TRBV10-3 to TRBJ2-7; D perhaps matches TRBD2 (5 bases). The CDR3 contains 12 residues. Trimming took 4 bases from V and 1 from J, leaving 5 bases between them. CDR1 and CDR2 from the germline V gene are ENHRY and SYGVKD. The CDR3 region is CAISGTSYEQYF. The CDR3 DNA follows: TGTGCCATCAGTGGGACTTCCTACGAGCAGTACTTC.

This chain uses TRBV6-5 with TRBJ2-2, with D possibly TRBD2 on 6 matching bases. Looked up from germline, CDR1 is MNHEY and CDR2 is SVGAGI. The V end lost 2 bases, the J end lost 1 base, and 11 bases lay between the germline ends. The CDR3 has 16 residues. CDR3 sequence reads: CASSYAGGGNTGELFF. The DNA for the CDR3 is TGTGCCAGCAGTTACGCCGGGGGTGGGAACACCGGGGAGCTGTTTTTT.

For this clone: The identical CDR3 is also encoded by other nucleotide sequences in the sample. CDR3 coding DNA: TGTGCCAGCAGTCGGGAGGGTAACACCGGGGAGCTGTTTTTT. Its protein product is CASSREGNTGELFF. The chain carries TRBV9 and TRBJ2-2, with 8 positions matching TRBD2. Germline V gene sequence: CDR1 SGDLS, CDR2 YYNGEE. After removal of 5 bases from V and 2 bases from J, the junction contained 2 bases not matched to a gene. This CDR3 contains 14 residues.

The chain couples TRBV5-6 to TRBJ2-1, with 9 bases fitting TRBD2. Trimming at V came to 5 bases and at J to 1 base, leaving 10 bases not matched to a gene. CDR3 length equals 17 residues. Germline V lookup: CDR1 SGHDT, CDR2 YYEEEE. The CDR3 here is CASSWTSSGESYNEQFF. The DNA of the CDR3 is TGTGCCAGCAGTTGGACCTCTAGCGGGGAGTCCTACAATGAGCAGTTCTTC.

The chain employs TRBV28 and TRBJ1-1; a possible D gene is TRBD1 (5 bases). This CDR3 is 14 amino acids long. CDR1 MDHEN and CDR2 SYDVKM come from the germline V gene. V lost 8 bases, J lost 5 bases, and 18 bases lay in between. CDR3: CASYWGLTRTEAFF. DNA of the CDR3: TGTGCCAGCTATTGGGGCCTTACTAGGACTGAAGCTTTCTTT.

The V and J genes are TRBV5-1 and TRBJ1-1; D is unresolved. Germline CDR1 SGHRS, CDR2 YFSETQ. This CDR3 region has 15 residues. Between the trimmed V and J ends, which lost 5 bases and 0 bases, there was a span of 14 bases. For the CDR3, the DNA is TGCGCCAGCAGATTAGACTCGGCCGTGAACACTGAAGCTTTCTTT. It codes for CASRLDSAVNTEAFF.

The chain links TRBV11-2 to TRBJ1-2, with unresolved D. Trimming stripped 1 base from V and 0 bases from J, with 9 bases between. CDR3 length equals 15 residues. Germline CDR1 and CDR2: SGHAT and FQNNGV. The CDR3 here is CASSLVAGANYGYTF. The DNA of the CDR3 is TGTGCCAGCAGCTTAGTGGCAGGAGCTAACTATGGCTACACCTTC.

The genes are TRBV10-2 and TRBJ2-7, with 7 nucleotides matching TRBD1. Germline loops: CDR1 WSHSY, CDR2 SAAADI. J lost 2 bases, V lost 8 bases, and 15 bases had no gene match. This CDR3 has 16 residues. The CDR3 loop is CASSRAPQGETYEQYF. DNA for the CDR3: TGCGCCAGCTCCAGGGCCCCGCAGGGGGAAACCTACGAGCAGTACTTC.

The chain combines TRBV7-7 with TRBJ2-5; D is perhaps TRBD1 or TRBD2 (5 bases each). This CDR3 has 13 amino acids. Germline V gene lookup returns CDR1 SSHAT and CDR2 FNYEAQ (reference sequence). The CDR3 DNA reads as TGTGCTAGCTCGGGGCAGATACAAGAGACCCAGTACTTC. Its protein product is CASSGQIQETQYF.

V is TRBV30 and J is TRBJ1-5, with a tentative D call TRBD1 (6 bases). The CDR3 spans 15 residues. Trimming pared 2 bases from V and 7 bases from J, leaving 18 bases between. The germline CDR1 and CDR2 sequences are GTSNPN and SVGIG (reference sequence). The CDR3 sequence is CAWSRTAFLGQPQHF. CDR3 coding DNA: TGTGCCTGGAGTCGGACAGCCTTCTTGGGGCAGCCCCAGCATTTT.

This chain uses TRBV30 with TRBJ1-2; no clear D. This CDR3 region has 14 residues. Trimming took 2 bases from V and 4 from J, leaving 14 bases between them. Germline assignment: CDR1 GTSNPN and CDR2 SVGIG (reference sequence). As DNA, the CDR3 is TGTGCCTGGAGTACTTGGCAGGTGCCCTATGGCTACACCTTC. Encoded protein: CAWSTWQVPYGYTF.

The chain combines TRBV27 with TRBJ1-2, with D hard to call. The CDR3 extends over 13 amino acids. Germline-derived CDR1 and CDR2 are MNHEY and SMNVEV (reference sequence). Between the trimmed V and J ends, which lost 6 bases and 3 bases, there was a span of 11 bases. The CDR3 bases are TGTGCCAGCAGCTTCGGACGGGACTATGGCTACACCTTC. It translates to CASSFGRDYGYTF.

The rearrangement joins TRBV2 to TRBJ1-6; 9 bases are a match to TRBD1. The J segment lost 10 bases and the V segment lost 3 bases, leaving 7 bases of the junction unmatched. The germline V gene has CDR1 SNHLY and CDR2 FYNNEI. The CDR3 is 15 amino acids. The CDR3 DNA sequence: TGTGCCAGCAGTGAGGGACAGGGAATTGGGTCACCCCTCCACTTT. As protein: CASSEGQGIGSPLHF.

The chain has TRBV5-1 and TRBJ2-1; D possibly corresponds to TRBD1 (5 bases). Germline V gene lookup returns CDR1 SGHRS and CDR2 YFSETQ. The CDR3 contains 14 residues. The V gene lost 5 bases and the J gene lost 7 bases, with 16 bases spanning the gap. Here the CDR3 DNA reads TGCGCCAGCAGAGGGGTAGCTGCAGGAAATGAGCAGTTCTTC. This codes for CASRGVAAGNEQFF.

The CDR3 DNA is TGCGCCAGCAGCTTGGTCCCATTCACAGATACGCAGTATTTT. Residues: CASSLVPFTDTQYF. The rearrangement joins TRBV5-1 to TRBJ2-3; D is ambiguous. V dropped 0 bases and J dropped 2 bases, with 7 bases sitting between them. CDR3 size: 14 residues. Germline-derived CDR1 and CDR2 are SGHRS and YFSETQ.

On this clone: This sample also contains other DNA sequences that code for the same CDR3. The V gene is TRBV5-5, the J gene TRBJ1-5, with 7 nucleotides matching TRBD1. This CDR3 is 15 amino acids long. Germline trimming cut 0 bases from V and 2 bases from J; bases unmatched to any gene: 2. The germline gives CDR1 SGHKS, CDR2 YYEKEE (reference sequence). The CDR3 nucleotides are TGTGCCAGCAGCTTGGAGGGGGCGGGCAATCAGCCCCAGCATTTT. Its translation: CASSLEGAGNQPQHF.

The genes are TRBV5-8 and TRBJ1-2; TRBD1 matches at 8 bases. The germline V gene has CDR1 SGHTS and CDR2 YDEGEE. The CDR3 contains 14 residues. V trimming: 4 bases; J trimming: 4 bases; junction bases outside the gene matches: 6. The CDR3 sequence is CASSRGQGVYGYTF. CDR3 sequence (DNA): TGTGCCAGCAGCAGAGGACAGGGAGTCTATGGCTACACCTTC.

The chain combines TRBV5-6 with TRBJ2-5, with TRBD2 matching over 14 bases. The ends lost 4 bases at V and 3 bases at J; junction bases unmatched: 8. Germline CDR1 and CDR2: SGHDT and YYEEEE. This CDR3 region has 17 residues. For the CDR3, the DNA is TGTGCCAGCAGCCCGAGGACTAGCGGGAGGAGGGAAGAGACCCAGTACTTC. Amino acid sequence: CASSPRTSGRREETQYF.

The V and J genes are TRBV6-5 and TRBJ1-3; weak D call: TRBD1 (5 bases). Germline V gene lookup returns CDR1 MNHEY and CDR2 SVGAGI. The V end was cut by 2 bases, the J end by 0 bases, with 8 bases between. This CDR3 is built from 15 residues. CDR3 sequence reads: CASSYGRDSGNTIYF. The CDR3, as DNA: TGTGCCAGCAGTTACGGCAGGGACTCTGGAAACACCATATATTTT.

V and J are TRBV19 and TRBJ2-2; 7 bases map to TRBD1. V dropped 3 bases and J dropped 5; count of bases not matched to a gene: 3. The germline CDR1 and CDR2 sequences are LNHDA and SQIVND (reference sequence). This CDR3 comprises 14 residues. Written as DNA, the CDR3 is TGTGCCAGTAGTATGATCAGGGGGACCGGGGAGCTGTTTTTT. Amino acid sequence: CASSMIRGTGELFF.

The chain employs TRBV28 and TRBJ1-2; D is unclear. Trimming took 5 bases from V and 1 from J, leaving 8 bases between them. Germline V gene data show CDR1 as MDHEN and CDR2 as SYDVKM. The CDR3 loop spans 13 amino acids. CDR3 DNA sequence: TGTGCCAGCAGTCCTTCAGATAACTATGGCTACACCTTC. Protein product: CASSPSDNYGYTF.